Listed below are T cell receptor beta chains from one sample, sequenced in a study of T cells in Graves' hyperthyroidism and ophthalmopathy. TCRdb analysed the multiplex PCR reads with MiXCR anew, one entry per CDR3 protein. Here the sample spans about 620,000 distinct CDR3 sequences, about a sixth being singletons. Sequencing input: blood. The receptors were sampled from a woman in her thirties with Graves' hyperthyroidism. Both conserved end residues are part of each CDR3. The order of the fields is D gene, clone size, J gene, V gene, CDR3 protein, CDR3 DNA. The D gene is left open where the match is weak. Some rows mark clone size as missing; the rest say once, few, many or name a class of expanded clone.

d_call: TRBD2; clone_size: many; j_call: TRBJ2-1; v_call: TRBV2; cdr3_aa: CASSREGSMGEQFF; cdr3_nt: TGTGCCAGCAGCCGGGAGGGCTCAATGGGCGAGCAGTTCTTC
d_call: -; clone_size: many; j_call: TRBJ2-7; v_call: TRBV27; cdr3_aa: CAYNPYEQYF; cdr3_nt: TGTGCCTACAACCCCTACGAGCAGTACTTC
d_call: TRBD2; clone_size: -; j_call: TRBJ2-1; v_call: TRBV20-1; cdr3_aa: CSARSTSGRVGLTYNEQFF; cdr3_nt: TGCAGTGCTAGAAGCACTAGCGGGAGGGTAGGGCTTACCTACAATGAGCAGTTCTTC
d_call: -; clone_size: few; j_call: TRBJ1-1; v_call: TRBV7-2; cdr3_aa: CASRLRGSNTEAFF; cdr3_nt: TGTGCCAGCCGCTTAAGGGGGAGTAACACTGAAGCTTTCTTT
d_call: -; clone_size: -; j_call: TRBJ2-1; v_call: TRBV3-1; cdr3_aa: CASSRRGIEQFF; cdr3_nt: TGTGCCAGCAGCCGACGGGGGATTGAGCAGTTCTTC
d_call: TRBD1; clone_size: few; j_call: TRBJ2-5; v_call: TRBV12-3/TRBV12-4; cdr3_aa: CASSPHRGLDETRYF; cdr3_nt: TGTGCCAGCAGTCCCCACAGGGGGCTGGATGAGACCCGGTACTTC
d_call: -; clone_size: many; j_call: TRBJ1-1; v_call: TRBV28; cdr3_aa: CASSPTTGNTEAFF; cdr3_nt: TGTGCCAGCAGTCCCACGACAGGGAACACTGAAGCTTTCTTT
d_call: TRBD1; clone_size: many; j_call: TRBJ2-1; v_call: TRBV28; cdr3_aa: CASSLTGLSEQFF; cdr3_nt: TGTGCCAGCAGTTTGACAGGGTTGAGTGAGCAGTTCTTC
d_call: -; clone_size: -; j_call: TRBJ1-2; v_call: TRBV7-2; cdr3_aa: CASSPDLEGYTF; cdr3_nt: TGTGCCAGCAGCCCCGATTTAGAAGGCTACACCTTC
d_call: -; clone_size: -; j_call: TRBJ1-2; v_call: TRBV6-1; cdr3_aa: CASSGYDDRINYGYTF; cdr3_nt: TGTGCCAGCAGTGGCTATGACGACAGGATTAACTATGGCTACACCTTC
d_call: TRBD1; clone_size: few; j_call: TRBJ1-2; v_call: TRBV5-4; cdr3_aa: CASSQGQTLLGYTF; cdr3_nt: TGTGCCAGCAGCCAGGGACAGACCCTCTTGGGCTACACCTTC